These 6 T cell receptor beta chains were all obtained from the same sample, sequenced in a study of technical replicates of blood from a handful of donors. Repertoires were generated with immunoSEQ multiplex PCR, while TCRdb's copy carries only in-frame clones and drops some. The sample has tens of thousands of clones; 85% to 95% are singletons. What was sequenced was T cells isolated from PBMCs. These receptors were collected from a human donor in good health.

The chain has TRBV11-3 and TRBJ2-1; 7 bases line up with TRBD2. Germline V lookup: CDR1 SGHNT, CDR2 YENEEA. The V segment lost 1 base and the J segment 7 bases; nucleotides outside the gene matches: 13. The CDR3 extends over 17 amino acids. The CDR3 loop is CASSLASPALALNEQFF. CDR3 nucleotide sequence: TGTGCCAGCAGCTTAGCCTCACCGGCACTAGCGTTGAATGAGCAGTTCTTC.

The chain has TRBV7-3 and TRBJ2-4; 10 positions match TRBD2. Trimming cost V 1 base and J 1 base; bases outside gene matches: 10. Germline V CDR1 and CDR2: SGHTA, FQGTGA. CDR3 length equals 19 residues. CDR3 in amino acids: CASSLRSSGRLGAKNIQYF. The CDR3 nucleotides read TGTGCCAGCAGCTTAAGGTCTAGCGGGAGATTGGGGGCCAAAAACATTCAGTACTTC. Full variable domain (rest looked up from reference TRBV7-3 and TRBJ2-4): GAGVSQTPSNKVTEKGKYVELRCDPISGHTALYWYRQSLGQGPEFLIYFQGTGAADDSGLPNDRFFAVRPEGSVSTLKIQRTERGDSAVYLCASSLRSSGRLGAKNIQYFGAGTRLSVL.

V is TRBV27 and J is TRBJ2-1; 8 bases map to TRBD1. The germline gives CDR1 MNHEY, CDR2 SMNVEV (reference sequence). Unmatched junction bases numbered 10, after V lost 6 bases and J lost 6 bases. The CDR3 spans 15 residues. DNA for the CDR3: TGTGCCAGCAGCATTGAGACAGGGGTAATCAATGAGCAGTTCTTC. Its protein is CASSIETGVINEQFF.

V gene TRBV4-3 combines with J gene TRBJ2-7; 7 bases line up with TRBD1. Germline V gene sequence: CDR1 LGHNA, CDR2 YSLEER. The trim removed 0 bases at V and 2 bases at J, leaving 13 bases unmatched. This CDR3 spans 18 amino acids. The CDR3 protein is CASSQEYDRQGWPYEQYF. CDR3 nucleotide sequence: TGCGCCAGCAGCCAAGAGTACGATCGACAGGGCTGGCCCTACGAGCAGTACTTC.

The V call is TRBV30, the J call TRBJ2-7, with D unclear. The V end lost 0 bases, the J end lost 1 base, and 7 bases lay between the germline ends. The CDR3 sequence is 13 residues long. Germline CDR1 reads GTSNPN; CDR2 reads SVGIG (reference sequence). CDR3 in amino acids: CAWSVDKSYEQYF. CDR3 in DNA: TGTGCCTGGAGTGTCGACAAATCCTACGAGCAGTACTTC.

The rearrangement uses TRBV6-7 and TRBJ1-3, with 8 bases that match TRBD1. TRBV6-7 is an ORF, with its function uncertain. The ends lost 0 bases at V and 4 bases at J; junction bases unmatched: 5. The CDR3 is 16 amino acids. The CDR3 nucleotides read TGTGCCAGCAGTTACTCGTGGAGGGACAGGGGAAACACCATATATTTT. Its translation: CASSYSWRDRGNTIYF.